The text below deals with one T cell receptor (beta chain). Trimming removed 5 bases from V and 0 bases from J, with 16 bases in between. Germline-derived CDR1 and CDR2 are SNHLY and FYNNEI. This CDR3 has 16 amino acids. This entry comes from a study of T cells of healthy individuals. TCRdb re-called the 5' RACE reads with MiXCR, one entry per CDR3 protein. The profile covers 65,000 to 90,000 distinct CDR3 sequences, with 5% appearing a single time and approximately 8% taken by the ten largest. The TCR was taken from a female donor in good health. The rearrangement links TRBV2 to TRBJ1-1, with D possibly being TRBD1 (5 bases). CDR3 nucleotides: TGTGCCAGCAGTAGGACAACCGAACTGATGAACACTGAAGCTTTCTTT. Translation gives CASSRTTELMNTEAFF.